This entry is about one T cell receptor beta chain. The sample is drawn from a study of blood T cell repertoires in COVID-19. The repertoire was sequenced with immunoSEQ multiplex PCR; TCRdb's copy has only in-frame clones and lacks some. The sample holds some 290,000 clones, approximately 91% seen once. What was sequenced was PBMCs or T cells enriched from blood (not recorded which). This TCR came from a woman aged 40 to 55 with acute COVID-19.

The CDR3 reads CASSLSKAGKNIQYF. The DNA for the CDR3 is TGTGCCAGCAGTTTAAGCAAAGCCGGTAAAAACATTCAGTACTTC. The rearrangement links TRBV28 to TRBJ2-4, with D hard to call. The CDR3 covers 15 residues. In germline, CDR1 is MDHEN, CDR2 SYDVKM. V dropped 2 bases and J dropped 4 bases, with 12 bases sitting between them.